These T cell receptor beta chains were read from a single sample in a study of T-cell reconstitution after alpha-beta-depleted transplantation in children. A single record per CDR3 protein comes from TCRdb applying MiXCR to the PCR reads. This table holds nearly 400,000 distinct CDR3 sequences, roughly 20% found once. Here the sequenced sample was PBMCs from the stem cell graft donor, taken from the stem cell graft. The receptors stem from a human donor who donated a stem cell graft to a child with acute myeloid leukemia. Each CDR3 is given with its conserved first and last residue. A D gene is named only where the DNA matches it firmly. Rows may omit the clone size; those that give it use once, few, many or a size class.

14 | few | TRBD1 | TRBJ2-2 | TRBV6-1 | TGTGCCAGCAGGGGGACAGCGAACACCGGGGAGCTGTTTTTT | CASRGTANTGELFF
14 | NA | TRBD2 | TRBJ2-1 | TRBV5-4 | TGTGCCAGCAGCCCTTACTCTAGCGGCAATGAGCAGTTCTTC | CASSPYSSGNEQFF
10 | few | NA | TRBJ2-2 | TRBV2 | TGTGCCAGCAGCGGGCTGGAGCTGTTTTTT | CASSGLELFF
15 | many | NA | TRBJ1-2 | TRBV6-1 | TGTGCCAGCAGCCCATACGGGGATAACTTCTATGGCTACACCTTC | CASSPYGDNFYGYTF
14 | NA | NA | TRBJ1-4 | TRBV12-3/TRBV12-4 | TGTGCCAGCAGCCAACGACGGGGGAATGAAAAACTGTTTTTT | CASSQRRGNEKLFF
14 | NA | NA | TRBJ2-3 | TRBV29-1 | TGCAGCGTTGAGGGCCGCGCGAGCACAGATACGCAGTATTTT | CSVEGRASTDTQYF
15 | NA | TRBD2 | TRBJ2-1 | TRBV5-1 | TGCGCCAGCAGCTTCAATGGCGGGAGGGCTTATGAGCAGTTCTTC | CASSFNGGRAYEQFF
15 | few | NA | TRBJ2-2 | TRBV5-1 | TGCGCCAGCAGCCTCGGCGAGGCGAACACCGGGGAGCTGTTTTTT | CASSLGEANTGELFF
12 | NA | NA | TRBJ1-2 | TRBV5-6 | TGTGCCAGCAGCTTCACCCTGAGAGGCTACACCTTC | CASSFTLRGYTF
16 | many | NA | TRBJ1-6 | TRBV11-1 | TGTGCCAGCAGCTTAAGAAACGGTCAACGGAATTCACCCCTCCACTTT | CASSLRNGQRNSPLHF
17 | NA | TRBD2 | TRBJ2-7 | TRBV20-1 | TGCAGTGCTGACCAGGTTGGCGGGAGGGCCCTCGGTTACGAGCAGTACTTC | CSADQVGGRALGYEQYF
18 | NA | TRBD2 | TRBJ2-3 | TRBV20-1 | TGCAGTGCTAAACAACTGACCTTAGCGGGAGGGCCTTTAGATACGCAGTATTTT | CSAKQLTLAGGPLDTQYF
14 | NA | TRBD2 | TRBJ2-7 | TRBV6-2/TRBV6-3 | TGTGCCAGCAGTTCGACTAGCGGGATCTACGAGCAGTACTTC | CASSSTSGIYEQYF
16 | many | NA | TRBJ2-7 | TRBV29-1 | TGCAGCGTTGAAGAAGGGAAGGGTCAGGGGATGCCTAAGCAGTACTTC | CSVEEGKGQGMPKQYF
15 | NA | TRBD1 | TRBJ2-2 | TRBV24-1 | TGTGCCACCAGTCCACAGGGGGCTGCGTCCGGGGAGCTGTTTTTT | CATSPQGAASGELFF
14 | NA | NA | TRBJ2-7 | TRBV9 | TGTGCCAGCAGCTCAAGAGCGGATTCCTACGAGCAGTACTTC | CASSSRADSYEQYF
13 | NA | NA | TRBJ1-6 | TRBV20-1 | TGCAGTGCTAGAGTCAGGGGCAATTCACCCCTCCACTTT | CSARVRGNSPLHF